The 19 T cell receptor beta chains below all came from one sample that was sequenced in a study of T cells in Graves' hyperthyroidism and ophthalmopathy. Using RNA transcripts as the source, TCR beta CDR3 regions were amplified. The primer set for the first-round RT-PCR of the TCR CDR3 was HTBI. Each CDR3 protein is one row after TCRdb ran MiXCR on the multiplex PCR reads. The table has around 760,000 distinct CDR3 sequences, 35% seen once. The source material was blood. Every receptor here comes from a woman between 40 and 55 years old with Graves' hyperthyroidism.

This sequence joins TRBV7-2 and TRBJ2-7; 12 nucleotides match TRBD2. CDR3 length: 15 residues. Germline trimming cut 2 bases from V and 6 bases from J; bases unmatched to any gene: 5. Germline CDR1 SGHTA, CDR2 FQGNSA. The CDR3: CASSLLTSGGPEQYF. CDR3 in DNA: TGTGCCAGCAGCTTACTGACTAGCGGGGGCCCCGAGCAGTACTTC.

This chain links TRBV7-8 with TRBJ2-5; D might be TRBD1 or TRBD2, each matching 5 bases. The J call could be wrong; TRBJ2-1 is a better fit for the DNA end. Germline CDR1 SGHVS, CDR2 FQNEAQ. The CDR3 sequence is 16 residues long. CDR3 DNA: TGTGCCAGCAGCTTAGGAGGGACGGGGACCTACAATGAGCAGTTCTTC. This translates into CASSLGGTGTYNEQFF.

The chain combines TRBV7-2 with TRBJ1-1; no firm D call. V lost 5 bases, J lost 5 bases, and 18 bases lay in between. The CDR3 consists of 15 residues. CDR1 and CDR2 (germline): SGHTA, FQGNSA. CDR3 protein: CASSPTLAYQTEAFF. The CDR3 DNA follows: TGTGCCAGCAGCCCCACCCTGGCATACCAGACTGAAGCTTTCTTT.

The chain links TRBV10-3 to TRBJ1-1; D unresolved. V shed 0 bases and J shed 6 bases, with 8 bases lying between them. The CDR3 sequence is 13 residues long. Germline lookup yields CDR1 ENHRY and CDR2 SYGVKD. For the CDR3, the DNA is TGTGCCATCAGTGAGTCTGGGTATGCTGAAGCTTTCTTT. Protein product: CAISESGYAEAFF.

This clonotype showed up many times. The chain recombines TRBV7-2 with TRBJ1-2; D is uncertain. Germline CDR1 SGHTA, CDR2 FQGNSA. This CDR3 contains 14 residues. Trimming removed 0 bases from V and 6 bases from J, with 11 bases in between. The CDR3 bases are TGTGCCAGCAGCTTAGCCACGGACTGCAATGGCTACACCTTC. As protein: CASSLATDCNGYTF.

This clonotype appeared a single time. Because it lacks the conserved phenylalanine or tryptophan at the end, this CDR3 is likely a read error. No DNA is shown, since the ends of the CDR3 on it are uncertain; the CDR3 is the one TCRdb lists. The CDR3 sequence: CASSKRRPGGRS. The rearrangement uses TRBV19 and TRBJ1-3; no DNA check was done on the table's D call, TRBD1. CDR1 and CDR2 (germline): LNHDA, SQIVND (reference sequence). The length of the CDR3 is 12 amino acids, counting both ends.

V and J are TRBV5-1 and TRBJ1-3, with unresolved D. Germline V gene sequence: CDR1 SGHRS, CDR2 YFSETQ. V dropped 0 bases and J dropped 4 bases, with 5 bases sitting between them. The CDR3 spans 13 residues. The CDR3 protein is CASSLDTGNTIYF. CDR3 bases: TGCGCCAGCAGCTTGGACACAGGAAACACCATATATTTT. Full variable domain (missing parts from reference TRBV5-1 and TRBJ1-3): KAGVTQTPRYLIKTRGQQVTLSCSPISGHRSVSWYQQTPGQGLQFLFEYFSETQRNKGNFPGRFSGRQFSNSRSEMNVSTLELGDSALYLCASSLDTGNTIYFGEGSWLTVV.

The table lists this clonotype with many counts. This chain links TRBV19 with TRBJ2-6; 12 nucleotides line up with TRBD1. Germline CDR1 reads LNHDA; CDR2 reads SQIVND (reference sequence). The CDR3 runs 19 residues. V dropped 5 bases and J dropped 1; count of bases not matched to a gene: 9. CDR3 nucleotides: TGTGCCAGTAGTGCACGGGACAGGGGGCGAACGTCTGGGGCCAACGTCCTGACTTTC. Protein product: CASSARDRGRTSGANVLTF. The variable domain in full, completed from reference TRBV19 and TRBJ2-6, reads DGGITQSPKYLFRKEGQNVTLSCEQNLNHDAMYWYRQDPGQGLRLIYYSQIVNDFQKGDIAEGYSVSREKKESFPLTVTSAQKNPTAFYLCASSARDRGRTSGANVLTFGAGSRLTVL.

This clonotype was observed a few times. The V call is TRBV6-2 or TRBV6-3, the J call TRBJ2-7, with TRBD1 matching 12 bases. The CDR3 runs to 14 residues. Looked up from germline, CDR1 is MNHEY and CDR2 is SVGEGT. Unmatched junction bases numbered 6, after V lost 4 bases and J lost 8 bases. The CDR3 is CASSSRDRGRKQYF. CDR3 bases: TGTGCCAGCAGTTCCCGGGACAGGGGGCGCAAGCAGTACTTC.

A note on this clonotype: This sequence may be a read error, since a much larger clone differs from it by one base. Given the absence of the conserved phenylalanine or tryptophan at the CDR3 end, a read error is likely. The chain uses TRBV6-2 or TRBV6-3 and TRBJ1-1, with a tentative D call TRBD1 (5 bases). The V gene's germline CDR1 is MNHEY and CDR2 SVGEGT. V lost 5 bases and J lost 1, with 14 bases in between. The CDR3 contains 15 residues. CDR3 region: CASSAGGQGNTEAFL. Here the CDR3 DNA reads TGTGCCAGCAGTGCCGGAGGGCAGGGGAACACTGAAGCTTTCCTT.

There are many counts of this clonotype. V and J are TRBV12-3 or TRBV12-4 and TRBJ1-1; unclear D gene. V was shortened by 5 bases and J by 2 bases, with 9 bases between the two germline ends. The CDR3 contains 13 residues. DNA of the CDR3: TGTGCCAGCAGTATCCCGCCCAACACTGAAGCTTTCTTT. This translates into CASSIPPNTEAFF.

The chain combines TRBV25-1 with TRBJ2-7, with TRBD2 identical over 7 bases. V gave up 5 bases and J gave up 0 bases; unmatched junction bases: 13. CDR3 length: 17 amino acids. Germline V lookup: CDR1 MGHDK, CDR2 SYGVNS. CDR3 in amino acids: CASSSAGVSGSSYEQYF. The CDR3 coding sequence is TGTGCCAGCAGTTCTGCGGGGGTTTCCGGGAGCTCCTACGAGCAGTACTTC.

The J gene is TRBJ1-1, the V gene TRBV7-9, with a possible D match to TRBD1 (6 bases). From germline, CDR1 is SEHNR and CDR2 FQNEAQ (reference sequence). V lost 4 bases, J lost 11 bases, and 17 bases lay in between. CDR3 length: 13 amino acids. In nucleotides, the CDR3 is TGTGCCAGCAGCTCAGGGGATGTGGGGAGGGCTTTCTTT. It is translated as CASSSGDVGRAFF. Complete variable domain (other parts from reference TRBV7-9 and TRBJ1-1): DTGVSQNPRHKITKRGQNVTFRCDPISEHNRLYWYRQTLGQGPEFLTYFQNEAQLEKSRLLSDRFSAERPKGSFSTLEIQRTEQGDSAMYLCASSSGDVGRAFFGQGTRLTVV.

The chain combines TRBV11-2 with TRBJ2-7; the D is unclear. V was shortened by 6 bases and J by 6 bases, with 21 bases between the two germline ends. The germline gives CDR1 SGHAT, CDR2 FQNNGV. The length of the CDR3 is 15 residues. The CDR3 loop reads CASSWAGRSGLEQYF. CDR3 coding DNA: TGTGCCAGCAGTTGGGCCGGGCGGAGTGGGCTCGAGCAGTACTTC.

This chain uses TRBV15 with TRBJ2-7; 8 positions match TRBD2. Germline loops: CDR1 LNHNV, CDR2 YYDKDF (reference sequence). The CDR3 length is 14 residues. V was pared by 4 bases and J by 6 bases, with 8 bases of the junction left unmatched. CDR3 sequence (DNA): TGTGCCACCAGCAATAGCGGGAACCGAGCCGAGCAGTACTTC. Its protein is CATSNSGNRAEQYF.

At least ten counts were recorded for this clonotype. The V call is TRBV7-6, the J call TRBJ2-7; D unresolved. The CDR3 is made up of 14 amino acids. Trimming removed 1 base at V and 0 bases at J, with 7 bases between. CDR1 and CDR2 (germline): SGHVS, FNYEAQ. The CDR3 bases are TGTGCCAGCAGCTTAGAAGTCCCCTCCTACGAGCAGTACTTC. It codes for CASSLEVPSYEQYF.

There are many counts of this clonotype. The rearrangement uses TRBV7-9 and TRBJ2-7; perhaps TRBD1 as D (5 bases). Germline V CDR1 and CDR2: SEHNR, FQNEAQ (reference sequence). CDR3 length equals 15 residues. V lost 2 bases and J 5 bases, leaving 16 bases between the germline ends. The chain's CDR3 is CASSLQGNLRNEQYF. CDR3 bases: TGTGCCAGCAGCTTACAGGGTAATTTGCGCAACGAGCAGTACTTC.

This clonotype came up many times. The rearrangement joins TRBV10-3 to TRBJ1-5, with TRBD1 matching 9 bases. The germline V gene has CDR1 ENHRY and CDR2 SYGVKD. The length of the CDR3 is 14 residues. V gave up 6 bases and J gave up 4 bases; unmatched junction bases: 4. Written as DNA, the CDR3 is TGTGCCATCAGCGGGGACAGGGAGAATCAGCCCCAGCATTTT. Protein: CAISGDRENQPQHF.

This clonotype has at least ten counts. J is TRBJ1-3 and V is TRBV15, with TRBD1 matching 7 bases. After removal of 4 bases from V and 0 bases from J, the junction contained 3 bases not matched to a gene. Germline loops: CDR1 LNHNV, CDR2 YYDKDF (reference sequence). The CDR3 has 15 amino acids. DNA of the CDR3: TGTGCCACCAGCAAGGACAGGATCTCTGGAAACACCATATATTTT. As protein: CATSKDRISGNTIYF. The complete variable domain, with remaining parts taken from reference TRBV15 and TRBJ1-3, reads DAMVIQNPRYQVTQFGKPVTLSCSQTLNHNVMYWYQQKSSQAPKLLFHYYDKDFNNEADTPDNFQSRRPNTSFCFLDIRSPGLGDTAMYLCATSKDRISGNTIYFGEGSWLTVV.